This TCR beta chain was sequenced during a study of regulatory T cells in long-lasting Graves disease. The CDR3 consists of 14 residues. The V gene's germline CDR1 is MNHEY and CDR2 SVGEGT. V was shortened by 6 bases and J by 0 bases, with 9 bases between the two germline ends. HTBI primers from iRepertoire and Arm-PCR of CDR3 regions yielded the TCR beta libraries. TCRdb redid the calling of the multiplex PCR reads with MiXCR, one entry per CDR3 protein. The repertoire includes fewer than 400,000 distinct CDR3 sequences, under 20% of them detected once, and 35% to 45% sits in the top ten. Time point indicated: newly diagnosed GD, antithyroid drugs for less than 3 months. The TCR library used RNA extracted from PBMCs. Diagnosis followed American Thyroid Association guidelines for Graves' disease.

The rearrangement joins TRBV6-2 or TRBV6-3 to TRBJ1-5; D not certain. The material was peripheral blood mononuclear cells (PBMCs), obtained at new diagnosis, from a patient treated with antithyroid drugs. This TCR derives from a female donor with Graves disease. The CDR3 reads CASRMDHSNQPQHF. The CDR3 nucleotides are TGTGCCAGCAGGATGGACCATAGCAATCAGCCCCAGCATTTT.